Each of the 17 T cell receptor beta chains below was sequenced from the same sample in a study of cytomegalovirus exposure and HLA in healthy donors. The PCR ran on 60 Vbeta and 13 Jbeta primers. TCRdb's table, derived via immunoSEQ multiplex PCR, lists solely in-frame clones and lacks some. The data hold nearly 300,000 clones, with approximately 90% observed a single time. The sequenced material came from PBMCs. The receptors were gathered from a man in his forties in good health and CMV-seropositive.

The genes are TRBV28 and TRBJ2-7; 8 bases align to TRBD1. After removal of 5 bases from V and 6 bases from J, the junction contained 6 bases not matched to a gene. Germline V CDR1 and CDR2: MDHEN, SYDVKM. The length of the CDR3 is 13 residues. The CDR3 protein is CASSVHRGIEQYF. CDR3 in DNA: TGTGCCAGCAGTGTTCACAGGGGGATCGAGCAGTACTTC.

This chain uses TRBV28 with TRBJ2-7, with D maybe TRBD1 (5 bases). V gave up 4 bases and J gave up 3 bases, with 13 bases separating them. CDR1 MDHEN and CDR2 SYDVKM come from the germline V gene. CDR3 length: 14 amino acids. CDR3 in amino acids: CASSYPGQGYEQYF. The CDR3 coding sequence is TGTGCCAGCAGTTACCCCGGGCAGGGCTACGAGCAGTACTTC.

In regard to this clone: Compared with germline, one end of the junction differs, possibly owing to a read error. The rearrangement links TRBV2 to TRBJ1-1; 9 bases agree with TRBD1. The CDR3 covers 14 residues. Germline V lookup: CDR1 SNHLY, CDR2 FYNNEI. The CDR3 bases are TGTGCCAGCAGTAAATCGGGACAGGGAGGTCGCATAACCTTT. Its translation: CASSKSGQGGRITF. The full variable domain, rest sourced from reference TRBV2 and TRBJ1-1, is EPEVTQTPSHQVTQMGQEVILRCVPISNHLYFYWYRQILGQKVEFLVSFYNNEISEKSEIFDDQFSVERPDGSNFTLKIRSTKLEDSAMYFCASSKSGQGGRITFGQGTRLTVV.

The CDR3 DNA reads TGTGCCATCTGGGTCAGGGTCGGCTATGGCTACACCTTC. Amino acid sequence: CAIWVRVGYGYTF. The rearrangement joins TRBV6-5 to TRBJ1-2; tentatively, D is TRBD1 (5 bases). The V gene lost 10 bases and the J gene lost 4 bases, with 16 bases spanning the gap. This CDR3 has 13 residues. Germline assignment: CDR1 MNHEY and CDR2 SVGAGI.

The chain uses TRBV2 and TRBJ2-1, with 9 bases aligning to TRBD2. CDR1 is SNHLY and CDR2 is FYNNEI in the germline V gene. V trimming: 8 bases; J trimming: 6 bases; junction bases outside the gene matches: 8. This CDR3 has 14 residues. In DNA, the CDR3 is TGTGCCAGCGGCCGGCGGGAGGGTCGCAATGAGCAGTTCTTC. Translated, it gives CASGRREGRNEQFF.

V gene TRBV10-1 combines with J gene TRBJ2-7; 8 bases match TRBD1. Germline V gene sequence: CDR1 WNHNN, CDR2 SYGVQD (reference sequence). The CDR3 is 14 residues long. V shed 0 bases, J shed 6 bases, and the junction held 4 bases outside the gene matches. CDR3 region: CASSESQGAAEQYF. The DNA of the CDR3 is TGCGCCAGCAGTGAGTCCCAGGGGGCGGCCGAGCAGTACTTC.

V and J are TRBV29-1 and TRBJ2-1, with 9 nucleotides matching TRBD1. The CDR3 extends over 15 amino acids. Germline assignment: CDR1 SQVTM and CDR2 ANQGSEA. V was pared by 3 bases and J by 3 bases, with 6 bases of the junction left unmatched. The CDR3 bases are TGCAGCGTTGAGGTAACAGGGGGCTTCTACAATGAGCAGTTCTTC. Translating it yields CSVEVTGGFYNEQFF.

This chain joins TRBV5-4 and TRBJ2-1; the D is unclear. This CDR3 is built from 16 residues. Trimming shortened V by 2 bases and J by 4 bases, and 16 bases separated the two germline ends. In germline, CDR1 is SGHNT, CDR2 YYREEE (reference sequence). CDR3 region: CASSFQVRPLYNEQFF. The DNA of the CDR3 is TGTGCCAGCAGCTTTCAGGTCCGCCCGTTGTACAATGAGCAGTTCTTC.

The chain joins TRBV28 to TRBJ1-2, with D unclear. The CDR3 sequence is 14 residues long. The V gene lost 8 bases and the J gene lost 5 bases, with 18 bases spanning the gap. CDR1 MDHEN and CDR2 SYDVKM come from the germline V gene. The CDR3: CASYPRPAAYGYTF. The CDR3 DNA sequence: TGTGCCAGCTACCCTAGGCCGGCAGCTTATGGCTACACCTTC.

The rearrangement joins TRBV28 to TRBJ2-7, with TRBD1 identical over 10 bases. Germline CDR1 and CDR2: MDHEN and SYDVKM. The CDR3 length is 15 residues. V lost 5 bases and J lost 6; bases outside the gene matches: 10. The CDR3 is CASSPPGTGVGEQYF. CDR3 coding DNA: TGTGCCAGCAGTCCCCCCGGGACAGGGGTCGGCGAGCAGTACTTC.

This chain links TRBV6-5 with TRBJ2-2; no clear D gene. The germline V gene has CDR1 MNHEY and CDR2 SVGAGI. V was pared by 0 bases and J by 5 bases, with 4 bases between. CDR3 length equals 13 residues. Written as DNA, the CDR3 is TGTGCCAGCAGTTACTCGAGGACCGGGGAGCTGTTTTTT. Protein product: CASSYSRTGELFF.

This chain connects TRBV28 to TRBJ2-5; unclear D gene. The germline V gene has CDR1 MDHEN and CDR2 SYDVKM. There are 12 residues in the CDR3. Deletions cut 6 bases from V and 2 bases from J, with 7 bases between. The CDR3 bases are TGTGCCAGCAGCCATGTGCAAGAGACCCAGTACTTC. It encodes CASSHVQETQYF. The full variable domain, with the rest looked up from reference TRBV28 and TRBJ2-5, is DVKVTQSSRYLVKRTGEKVFLECVQDMDHENMFWYRQDPGLGLRLIYFSYDVKMKEKGDIPEGYSVSREKKERFSLILESASTNQTSMYLCASSHVQETQYFGPGTRLLVL.

V and J are TRBV12-2 and TRBJ2-3; no DNA check was done on the table's D call, TRBD1. TRBV12-2 corresponds to a pseudogene. This CDR3 spans 15 amino acids. CDR3 in amino acids: CASRLVGRCTDTQYF. The DNA of the CDR3 is TGTGCAAGTCGCTTAGTGGGGCGCTGCACAGATACGCAGTATTTT.

This chain uses TRBV9 with TRBJ2-1; D not resolved. Germline V gene data show CDR1 as SGDLS and CDR2 as YYNGEE. The CDR3 is 14 residues long. The V end lost 4 bases, the J end lost 9 bases, and 17 bases lay between the germline ends. CDR3 protein: CASSPWLTGVEQFF. The CDR3 DNA reads as TGTGCCAGCAGCCCTTGGCTTACCGGAGTTGAGCAGTTCTTC.

This chain connects TRBV6-1 to TRBJ1-1, with D perhaps matching TRBD1 (6 bases). V lost 5 bases and J lost 3, with 16 bases in between. CDR3 size: 15 residues. Per the germline V gene, CDR1 is MNHNS and CDR2 is SASEGT. CDR3 loop: CASSWDTRTDTEAFF. As DNA, the CDR3 is TGTGCCAGCAGTTGGGACACGAGGACGGACACTGAAGCTTTCTTT.

Here the CDR3 reads CASSAGQTRLNEQFF. The CDR3 DNA follows: TGTGCCAGCAGCGCAGGCCAGACTAGACTAAATGAGCAGTTCTTC. The rearrangement joins TRBV9 to TRBJ2-1, with a tentative D call TRBD2 (6 bases). The V end was cut by 3 bases, the J end by 7 bases, with 17 bases between. Germline CDR1 and CDR2: SGDLS and YYNGEE. The CDR3 spans 15 residues. Supplemented by reference TRBV9 and TRBJ2-1, the full variable domain reads DSGVTQTPKHLITATGQRVTLRCSPRSGDLSVYWYQQSLDQGLQFLIQYYNGEERAKGNILERFSAQQFPDLHSELNLSSLELGDSALYFCASSAGQTRLNEQFFGPGTRLTVL.

This clone was seen just once. The chain links TRBV7-2 to TRBJ2-7, with 11 bases matching TRBD2. The germline gives CDR1 SGHTA, CDR2 FQGNSA. The CDR3 is 13 amino acids. The V segment lost 6 bases and the J segment 2 bases; nucleotides outside the gene matches: 0. The CDR3 coding sequence is TGTGCCAGCAGGACTAGCGGGACCTACGAGCAGTACTTC. Translated: CASRTSGTYEQYF.